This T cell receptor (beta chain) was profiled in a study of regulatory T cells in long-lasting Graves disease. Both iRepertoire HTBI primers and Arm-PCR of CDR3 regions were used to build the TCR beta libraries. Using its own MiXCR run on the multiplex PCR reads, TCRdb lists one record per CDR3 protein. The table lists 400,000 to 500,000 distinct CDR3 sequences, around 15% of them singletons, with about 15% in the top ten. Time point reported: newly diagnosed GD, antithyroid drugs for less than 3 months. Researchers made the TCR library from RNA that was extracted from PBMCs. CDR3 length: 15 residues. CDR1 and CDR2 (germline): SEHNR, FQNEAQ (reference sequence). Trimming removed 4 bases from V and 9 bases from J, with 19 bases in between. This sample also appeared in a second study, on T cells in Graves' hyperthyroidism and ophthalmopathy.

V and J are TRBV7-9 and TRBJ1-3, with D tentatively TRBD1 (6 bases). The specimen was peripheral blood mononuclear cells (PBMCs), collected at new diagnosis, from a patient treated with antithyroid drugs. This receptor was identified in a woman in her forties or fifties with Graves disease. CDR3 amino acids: CASSSSTGLDGTIYF. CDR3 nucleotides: TGTGCCAGCAGCTCTTCGACAGGCCTTGATGGCACCATATATTTT.